The rows below give T cell receptor beta chains drawn from one sample of a study of a mutant IDH1 vaccine in newly diagnosed glioma. The method was immunoSEQ multiplex PCR; TCRdb's version includes in-frame clones alone and lacks a portion of them. The table lists tens of thousands of clones, around 78% of them singletons, with around 6% in the top ten. Antigens of these TCRs are unknown. The sequencing used PBMCs, collected from a glioma patient whose treatment included an IDH1 peptide vaccine. The source is a man aged 35-49 years with glioma. Both conserved end residues are part of each CDR3. The D gene is left open where the match is weak.

TGTGCCAGCAAAGTGGACGGTGGGATGAACACTGAAGCTTTCTTT	CASKVDGGMNTEAFF	TRBV19	TRBJ1-1	.
TGTGCCAGCACCCTCCAGCCTGGCACTGAAGCTTTCTTT	CASTLQPGTEAFF	TRBV27	TRBJ1-1	.
TGTGCCAGTAGTATGGGAGTCGGTGAGCAGTTCTTC	CASSMGVGEQFF	TRBV19	TRBJ2-1	.
TGTGCCTCGAACCTCCGCCGCCCCCACCACAGGAACTATAATTCACCCCTCCACTTT	CASNLRRPHHRNYNSPLHF	TRBV30	TRBJ1-6	.
TGTGCCAGCTATCCCAGGGGTTATGGAAACACCATATATTTT	CASYPRGYGNTIYF	TRBV6-6	TRBJ1-3	.
TGTGCCAGCAGCGCCTCGGGCCGAGGGGCCGATGAGCAGTTCTTC	CASSASGRGADEQFF	TRBV9	TRBJ2-1	.
TGTGCCAGCAGCCCACAGGGGAATAATTCACCCCTCCACTTT	CASSPQGNNSPLHF	TRBV7-2	TRBJ1-6	TRBD1
TGCGCCAGCAGTGCGAGCCAGGACAATCAGCCCCAGCATTTT	CASSASQDNQPQHF	TRBV10-2	TRBJ1-5	.
TGTGCCAGCAGTCCGAACCCGACAGTGGCCCTTAGTGGCTACACCTTC	CASSPNPTVALSGYTF	TRBV27	TRBJ1-2	.
TGCGCCAGCAGTCCTACAGGGATTATGAACACTGAAGCTTTCTTT	CASSPTGIMNTEAFF	TRBV10-1	TRBJ1-1	.
TGTGCCACCCAGGGTCGGAGCAATCAGCCCCAGCATTTT	CATQGRSNQPQHF	TRBV10-3	TRBJ1-5	.
TGTGCCAGCAGCCAAGATCCAGGGTTGACCACAGATACGCAGTATTTT	CASSQDPGLTTDTQYF	TRBV14	TRBJ2-3	.